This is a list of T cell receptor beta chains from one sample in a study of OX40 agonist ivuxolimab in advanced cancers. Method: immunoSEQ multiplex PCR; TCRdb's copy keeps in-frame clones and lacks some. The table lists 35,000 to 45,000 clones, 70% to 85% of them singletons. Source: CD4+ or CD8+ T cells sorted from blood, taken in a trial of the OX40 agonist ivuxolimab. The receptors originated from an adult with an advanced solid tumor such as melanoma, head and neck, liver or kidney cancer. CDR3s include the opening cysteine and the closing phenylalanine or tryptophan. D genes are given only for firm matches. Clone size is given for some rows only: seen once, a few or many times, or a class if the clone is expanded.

TGTGCCAGCAGTCCCCTGGGACAGGGGGCTTTGGAGACCCAGTACTTC,CASSPLGQGALETQYF,TRBD1,TRBJ2-5,TRBV6-6,medium-sized
TGCGCCAGCAGCCAAGACAGATACTACGAGCAGTACTTC,CASSQDRYYEQYF,-,TRBJ2-7,TRBV4-3,-
TGTGCCAGCAGCTTAGTGGCGGGAGGGCCGGTGAGGTACAATGAGCAGTTCTTC,CASSLVAGGPVRYNEQFF,TRBD2,TRBJ2-1,TRBV7-8,once
TGTGCCAGCTCACCCAGGCTGCGACAGGGAAGTGAAAAACTGTTTTTT,CASSPRLRQGSEKLFF,TRBD1,TRBJ1-4,TRBV18,once
TGTGCCAGCAGGACCGTGGGCGGGGGGACCACAGATACGCAGTATTTT,CASRTVGGGTTDTQYF,TRBD2,TRBJ2-3,TRBV2,-
TGTGCCAGCAGCGTAGCCCCGTCGAACACTGAAGCTTTCTTT,CASSVAPSNTEAFF,-,TRBJ1-1,TRBV9,-
TGCAGCGTTTATACAGGGGAGAACACTGAAGCTTTCTTT,CSVYTGENTEAFF,TRBD1,TRBJ1-1,TRBV29-1,-
TGCGCCAGCACCCCTTTAGGGGGGCGAAGTGAAAAACTGTTTTTT,CASTPLGGRSEKLFF,-,TRBJ1-4,TRBV5-1,-
TGTGCCATCAGTGAGCCTACACTGGACGAAGCTTTCTTT,CAISEPTLDEAFF,-,TRBJ1-1,TRBV10-3,-
TGTGCCAGCAATAGGATGGCAGCCAACTCTGGAAACACCATATATTTT,CASNRMAANSGNTIYF,-,TRBJ1-3,TRBV6-6,-
TGTGCCAGCAGCGCGGCCTACGAGCAGTACTTC,CASSAAYEQYF,-,TRBJ2-7,TRBV7-9,few
TGTGCCAGCAGCTTCGCTCCGGACGCTTTCTTT,CASSFAPDAFF,-,TRBJ1-1,TRBV11-3,-
TGTGCCAGCAGTGCCCAGGGCGATGAGCAGTTCTTC,CASSAQGDEQFF,-,TRBJ2-1,TRBV6-4,-
TGTGCCAGCAGCCTGACAGGGGGCGATGGCACCGGGGAGCTGTTTTTT,CASSLTGGDGTGELFF,TRBD1,TRBJ2-2,TRBV11-3,-
TGTGCCAGCAGCCCCTTCGACGGATACGAGCAGTACTTC,CASSPFDGYEQYF,-,TRBJ2-7,TRBV27,few
TGTGCCAGCAGTTACGTAGCAGGGGGCACTCAGCCCCAGCATTTT,CASSYVAGGTQPQHF,TRBD1,TRBJ1-5,TRBV6-5,-
TGTGCCAGCAGTTCCTCCGGGACAGCAAACACCGGGGAGCTGTTTTTT,CASSSSGTANTGELFF,TRBD1,TRBJ2-2,TRBV2,once
TGTGCCAGCAGCCGTACCATCTTGCCCGAGGGGAATGAGCAGTTCTTC,CASSRTILPEGNEQFF,-,TRBJ2-1,TRBV5-6,-
TGCGCCAGCAGCCAAGAGGGGTTGAGCAATCAGCCCCAGCATTTT,CASSQEGLSNQPQHF,-,TRBJ1-5,TRBV4-1,-
TGTGCCAGCAGTTTATCCGGCGTAGGGACAGGGGACAATCAGCCCCAGCATTTT,CASSLSGVGTGDNQPQHF,TRBD1,TRBJ1-5,TRBV27,-
TGTGCCAGCAGTTCTAGACTATACGAGCAGTACTTC,CASSSRLYEQYF,-,TRBJ2-7,TRBV6-6,-
TGTGCCAGCAGGATTGGCGACGGCGAGCAGTACTTC,CASRIGDGEQYF,-,TRBJ2-7,TRBV6-5,-
TGTGCCAGCAGTGAGATACAGGGCACTGAAGCTTTCTTT,CASSEIQGTEAFF,-,TRBJ1-1,TRBV28,-
TGTGCCAGCAGCTTAGAACAGGGGGGGGCCTACGAGCAGTACTTC,CASSLEQGGAYEQYF,-,TRBJ2-7,TRBV13,-
TGTGCCAGCAGCTTAGTGGGGACAGGGGTCAACTCTGGAAACACCATATATTTT,CASSLVGTGVNSGNTIYF,TRBD1,TRBJ1-3,TRBV7-2,-
TGTGCCAGCAGTCTAGGACTGAGCTCCTACAATGAGCAGTTCTTC,CASSLGLSSYNEQFF,-,TRBJ2-1,TRBV6-5,-
TGTGCCAGCAGCTTCTATCCTCCGTCCAGGGGGGACGATGGCTACACCTTC,CASSFYPPSRGDDGYTF,TRBD1,TRBJ1-2,TRBV13,once
TGTGCCAGCAGCCAAAACCCATTAGCAGGGGCGAGAGGCTACGAGCAGTACTTC,CASSQNPLAGARGYEQYF,-,TRBJ2-7,TRBV16,-
TGTGCCATCAGTGAGGAGGTGGCAGGGCTCTACGAGCAGTACTTC,CAISEEVAGLYEQYF,-,TRBJ2-7,TRBV10-3,-
TGCGCCAGCAGCCAGGGCCAGGCGACCTACGAGCAGTACTTC,CASSQGQATYEQYF,-,TRBJ2-7,TRBV4-1,-
TGTGCCAGCAGCTCAGGGGGCGGGGAACCCTACGAGCAGTACTTC,CASSSGGGEPYEQYF,TRBD1,TRBJ2-7,TRBV4-2,-
TGTGCCAGCAGCCCTGCAGGGGGGTCCCTTGAAAAACTGTTTTTT,CASSPAGGSLEKLFF,TRBD1,TRBJ1-4,TRBV7-3,-
TGTGCCAGCATTGAGGGGGAGAACACCGGGGAGCTGTTTTTT,CASIEGENTGELFF,-,TRBJ2-2,TRBV2,-
TGTGCCATCAGTGAGCATGGGGTGATGACAGATACGCAGTATTTT,CAISEHGVMTDTQYF,-,TRBJ2-3,TRBV10-3,-
TGTGCCAGCAGCTTAGAACACATCTCTGGGGCCAACGTCCTGACTTTC,CASSLEHISGANVLTF,-,TRBJ2-6,TRBV7-6,-
TGTGCCAGCAGTGAATTGGGGACTAGCGTGGGCTCCTACAATGAGCAGTTCTTC,CASSELGTSVGSYNEQFF,TRBD2,TRBJ2-1,TRBV25-1,-
TGCGCCAGCAGCCAAGATCGGCTAGCTAACAATGAGCAGTTCTTC,CASSQDRLANNEQFF,-,TRBJ2-1,TRBV4-3,few
TGTGCCAGCATGGGAGATCCGGGCCAGCCCCAGCATTTT,CASMGDPGQPQHF,-,TRBJ1-5,TRBV28,-
TGTGCCATCACGACAGGGGGAGAGCAGTACTTC,CAITTGGEQYF,TRBD1,TRBJ2-7,TRBV10-3,-
TGTGCCAACTCCGGACAGCCCAATGAAAAACTGTTTTTT,CANSGQPNEKLFF,-,TRBJ1-4,TRBV10-3,-
TGTGCCAGTAGTCCGGGACTAGCGCCTACACATGAGCAGTTCTTC,CASSPGLAPTHEQFF,TRBD2,TRBJ2-1,TRBV19,-
TGTGCCAGCAGCGCAAGCCTAGCGGGAGGGGAGACCCAGTACTTC,CASSASLAGGETQYF,TRBD2,TRBJ2-5,TRBV9,-
TGTGCCAGCAGTTACTCACAGAACACTGAAGCTTTCTTT,CASSYSQNTEAFF,-,TRBJ1-1,TRBV6-5,once
TGTGCCACCAGCAGAGATAGAAGGGACTATCTTTCTAGTAATCCCACCGGGGAGCTGTTTTTT,CATSRDRRDYLSSNPTGELFF,TRBD2,TRBJ2-2,TRBV15,-
TGTGCCAGCAGTGGAGCAAGGGAGTTTAACTATGGCTACACCTTC,CASSGAREFNYGYTF,-,TRBJ1-2,TRBV2,-
TGTGCCAGCAGTCAATTCAGGACAGGGGGATCGTACGAGCAGTACTTC,CASSQFRTGGSYEQYF,TRBD1,TRBJ2-7,TRBV28,-
TGCGCCAGCAGCCTGGCAGGGGGCACAGATACGCAGTATTTT,CASSLAGGTDTQYF,-,TRBJ2-3,TRBV4-1,-
TGTGCCAGCAAAGAGACAGGGGGCGCGAAGACCCAGTACTTC,CASKETGGAKTQYF,TRBD1,TRBJ2-5,TRBV27,-
TGTGCCAGCAGCTTACTGGCGGGAGCCTACAATGAGCAGTTCTTC,CASSLLAGAYNEQFF,TRBD2,TRBJ2-1,TRBV7-3,-
TGTGCCAGCAGCTCCACAGGGGACTACAATGAGCAGTTCTTC,CASSSTGDYNEQFF,TRBD1,TRBJ2-1,TRBV11-3,few
TGCGCCAGCAGCTTGGCCGTGTCAGTCGAAAGCTCTGGAAACACCATATATTTT,CASSLAVSVESSGNTIYF,-,TRBJ1-3,TRBV5-1,-
TGTGCCAGCTACCGCGGGACAGGACTGAACACCGGGGAGCTGTTTTTT,CASYRGTGLNTGELFF,TRBD1,TRBJ2-2,TRBV18,-
TGTGCCAGCTCACCTGACAGCAAGAACACTGAAGCTTTCTTT,CASSPDSKNTEAFF,-,TRBJ1-1,TRBV18,-
TGCGCCAGCAGCCAAGAGAGTTACTATGGCTACACCTTC,CASSQESYYGYTF,-,TRBJ1-2,TRBV4-3,-
TGTGCCAGCAAGCAAGGGGGGATAAATGAGCAGTTCTTC,CASKQGGINEQFF,-,TRBJ2-1,TRBV19,-
TGTGCCAGTAGTGACAGAGCCTGGGACATCGCAACTAATGAAAAACTGTTTTTT,CASSDRAWDIATNEKLFF,-,TRBJ1-4,TRBV19,-